The rows below give T cell receptor beta chains drawn from one sample of a study of regulatory T cells in long-lasting Graves disease. MiXCR, applied by TCRdb to the multiplex PCR reads, yields one record per CDR3 protein. The data hold some 400,000 distinct CDR3 sequences, with 15% observed a single time. This sample was shared with a second study, whose subject was T cells in Graves' hyperthyroidism and ophthalmopathy.

The sample in question was peripheral blood mononuclear cells (PBMCs), obtained at new diagnosis, from a patient treated with antithyroid drugs. These receptors were collected from a woman aged 30 to 39 with Graves disease. The CDR3 runs from the conserved cysteine through the conserved F or W. Fields, in order: D gene, V gene, clone size, CDR3 length, J gene, CDR3 DNA, CDR3 protein. D genes are given only for firm matches. Size tells how often a clone was seen (once, few, many) or the class of an expanded clone, and some rows leave it out.

TRBD1,TRBV19,few,16,TRBJ2-1,TGTGCCAGTAGCCTCTCCCCGGGACAGGGGATCGATGAGCAGTTCTTC,CASSLSPGQGIDEQFF
TRBD2,TRBV25-1,NA,18,TRBJ2-2,TGTGCCAGCAGACAAACGACTAGCGGGAGGGCCTACACCGGGGAGCTGTTTTTT,CASRQTTSGRAYTGELFF
TRBD1,TRBV6-1,many,16,TRBJ1-6,TGTGCCAGCAGTGAGGGGACAGGTTCTTATAATTCACCCCTCCACTTT,CASSEGTGSYNSPLHF
TRBD2,TRBV28,many,14,TRBJ2-3,TGTGCCAGCAGTTCCCTCGGGAGGACAGATACGCAGTATTTT,CASSSLGRTDTQYF
NA,TRBV2,NA,14,TRBJ2-1,TGTGCCAGCAGGCCTACTGGGGCGGCGGCTGAGCAGTTCTTC,CASRPTGAAAEQFF
TRBD1,TRBV2,many,14,TRBJ1-1,TGTGCCAGCAACCGGGACAGGACGAACACTGAAGCTTTCTTT,CASNRDRTNTEAFF
TRBD1,TRBV3-1,few,15,TRBJ2-5,TGTGCCAGCAGCCTGGGGGACAGGGAGGAAGAGACCCAGTACTTC,CASSLGDREEETQYF
TRBD1,TRBV7-2,NA,15,TRBJ2-7,TGTGCCAGCAGCTCGAGACAGGGGAAGACCTACGAGCAGTACTTC,CASSSRQGKTYEQYF
NA,TRBV30,many,11,TRBJ2-5,TGTGCCTGGAGTGTAGGGGAGACCCAGTACTTC,CAWSVGETQYF
NA,TRBV30,many,13,TRBJ2-1,TGTGCCTGGAGTGGAAACAGCTACAATGAGCAGTTCTTC,CAWSGNSYNEQFF
TRBD2,TRBV5-6,few,15,TRBJ2-7,TGTGCCAGCAGCTTGGTGGCTAGCGGGAGAAGGGAGCAGTACTTC,CASSLVASGRREQYF
TRBD2,TRBV6-2/TRBV6-3,many,15,TRBJ2-3,TGTGCCAGCAGTTCCGGGACTAGCGAGACAGATACGCAGTATTTT,CASSSGTSETDTQYF
NA,TRBV24-1,many,15,TRBJ2-3,TGTGCCACCAGTGATTCGACTCTGCCCTGGGATACGCAGTATTTT,CATSDSTLPWDTQYF
TRBD1,TRBV29-1,many,13,TRBJ2-5,TGCAGCGTAGGGACAGGGGTAGTGGAGACCCAGTACTTC,CSVGTGVVETQYF
NA,TRBV6-5,many,17,TRBJ1-1,TGTGCCAGCAGTTACTCATTTGGGCAGCTGGGGAACACTGAAGCTTTCTTT,CASSYSFGQLGNTEAFF
NA,TRBV3-1,many,13,TRBJ2-3,TGTGCCAGCAGCAAACAGGGTGTGGATACGCAGTATTTT,CASSKQGVDTQYF
NA,TRBV28,NA,13,TRBJ1-1,TGTGCCAGCAGTTTATCGGACCCGCCTGAAGCTTTCTTT,CASSLSDPPEAFF
TRBD2,TRBV20-1,few,13,TRBJ2-5,TGCAGTGAGGCTAGCGGGCCACAAGAGACCCAGTACTTC,CSEASGPQETQYF
TRBD1,TRBV5-4,many,15,TRBJ2-7,TGTGCCAGCAGCCGGGACAGTAGATTCTCCTACGAGCAGTACTTC,CASSRDSRFSYEQYF
NA,TRBV2,many,14,TRBJ2-1,TGTGCCAGCGCAACCGGGCCTACCTACAATGAGCAGTTCTTC,CASATGPTYNEQFF
NA,TRBV7-9,NA,14,TRBJ2-5,TGTGCCAGCAGCTCAACGACTTTACAAGAGACCCAGTACTTC,CASSSTTLQETQYF
NA,TRBV7-2,many,14,TRBJ1-2,TGTGCCAGCAGCTTGACAAGATCTAACTATGGCTACACCTTC,CASSLTRSNYGYTF
NA,TRBV27,many,15,TRBJ2-3,TGTGCCAGCAGTTTACCGGCGGGTGCGACAGGTGCGCAGTATTTT,CASSLPAGATGAQYF
TRBD2,TRBV24-1,many,17,TRBJ2-7,TGTGCCACCAGTGTCCTCGGACTAGCGGGAGAGGTTTACGAGCAGTACTTC,CATSVLGLAGEVYEQYF
NA,TRBV5-6,few,14,TRBJ1-5,TGTGCCAGCAGCTTTGGGGGGATCAATCAGCCCCAGCATTTT,CASSFGGINQPQHF
NA,TRBV24-1,NA,11,TRBJ2-7,TGTGCCACCGCATCGGGGCGCGAGCAGTACTTC,CATASGREQYF
NA,TRBV5-1,few,11,TRBJ1-3,TGCGCCAGCAGCTTTGACCGGTCCATATATTTT,CASSFDRSIYF
NA,TRBV27,few,16,TRBJ2-3,TGTGCCACCTTAAAAGGGACAAGCATTAACACAGATACGCAGTATTTT,CATLKGTSINTDTQYF
NA,TRBV29-1,NA,17,TRBJ2-3,TGCAGCGTCGAAATAAGGGGGGAGGGAAGAGACACAGATACGCAGTATTTT,CSVEIRGEGRDTDTQYF
NA,TRBV10-3,few,15,TRBJ1-4,TGTGCCATCAGTGACAGGGCCGCAACTAATGAAAAACTGTTTTTT,CAISDRAATNEKLFF
NA,TRBV12-3/TRBV12-4,NA,13,TRBJ1-1,TGTGCCAGCAGTTTTTGGATGAACACTGAAGCTTTCTTT,CASSFWMNTEAFF
TRBD2,TRBV10-2,few,15,TRBJ2-1,TGCGCCAGCGGAAGGCCGAGGACTAGCGGCAATGAGCAGTTCTTC,CASGRPRTSGNEQFF
NA,TRBV5-6,many,15,TRBJ2-2,TGTGCCAGCAGCTTAGACCTAGTCAGTACCGGGGAGCTGTTTTTT,CASSLDLVSTGELFF